These T cell receptor beta chains were read from a single sample in a study of Ad26.COV2.S vaccination and SARS-CoV-2 variants. The data were produced by immunoSEQ multiplex PCR, yet TCRdb's version contains in-frame clones alone and is incomplete. In the table there are over 400,000 clones, around 93% of which are singletons. The sequenced sample was peripheral blood, obtained in a trial of Ad26.COV2.S vaccine versus placebo. These receptor sequences come from a person aged 18-60 years who received the Ad26.COV2.S COVID-19 vaccine or a placebo. Both conserved end residues are part of each CDR3. Fields, in order: D gene, J gene, clone size, V gene, CDR3 DNA, CDR3 protein. D genes are given only for firm matches. A row's size may be missing; if present it is once, few, many or a size class.

.	TRBJ2-1	.	TRBV5-4	TGTGCCAGCAGCTTGGGGACAGCCTACAATGAGCAGTTCTTC	CASSLGTAYNEQFF
TRBD1	TRBJ1-1	.	TRBV10-3	TGTGCCATCAGTCGTACAGGGGGAGACACTGAAGCTTTCTTT	CAISRTGGDTEAFF
TRBD1	TRBJ2-3	.	TRBV28	TGTGCCAGCACATATGCCGGGACAGGGGGGGATACGCAGTATTTT	CASTYAGTGGDTQYF
.	TRBJ2-7	few	TRBV11-2	TGTGCCAGCAGCTTAGTTCAGTACGAGCAGTACTTC	CASSLVQYEQYF
.	TRBJ2-1	.	TRBV25-1	TGTGCCAGCAGTGGGAGCTGGGGGGCCAGGCGAAGGTATGAGCAGTTCTTC	CASSGSWGARRRYEQFF
.	TRBJ2-5	.	TRBV15	TGTGCCACCAGAGGAAGGGTTCGCGAGACCCAGTACTTC	CATRGRVRETQYF
TRBD2	TRBJ2-1	.	TRBV7-8	TGTGCCAGCAGCTCCCGAAGGAGCGGGGGACCCTTGGGGCAGTTCTTC	CASSSRRSGGPLGQFF
.	TRBJ1-2	.	TRBV6-5	TGTGCCAGCAGTTACTCCGGAAGGGCGGATGGCTACACCTTC	CASSYSGRADGYTF
.	TRBJ1-2	.	TRBV6-5	TGTGCCAGCAGTTCAGTTAACTATGGCTACACCTTC	CASSSVNYGYTF
.	TRBJ2-3	.	TRBV12-3/TRBV12-4	TGTGCCAGCGGTCTGACTAGCACAGATACGCAGTATTTT	CASGLTSTDTQYF
.	TRBJ2-7	once	TRBV9	TGTGCCAGCAGCGTAGGTAACAGGGCCTACGAGCAGTACTTC	CASSVGNRAYEQYF
TRBD2	TRBJ2-1	.	TRBV5-5	TGTGCCAGCAGCCTAGGACTAGCGGTCAATGAGCAGTTCTTC	CASSLGLAVNEQFF
.	TRBJ2-7	.	TRBV20-1	TGCAGTGCTAGTAACCCTCAGCTAGGGGACTACGAGCAGTACTTC	CSASNPQLGDYEQYF
.	TRBJ1-1	.	TRBV5-1	TGCGCCAGCAGCCCACGGGGGAACACTGAAGCTTTCTTT	CASSPRGNTEAFF
.	TRBJ1-6	.	TRBV6-5	TGTGCCAGCCGGAGGCAGGATAATTCACCCCTCCACTTT	CASRRQDNSPLHF
.	TRBJ1-5	.	TRBV4-1	TGCGCCAGCAGCCAAGAACCAGGGGTCAATCAGCCCCAGCATTTT	CASSQEPGVNQPQHF
TRBD2	TRBJ2-7	.	TRBV28	TGTGCCAGCAGTTCGGGGGCTAGCGGGGACTACGAGCAGTACTTC	CASSSGASGDYEQYF
.	TRBJ1-6	once	TRBV7-2	TGTGCCAGCAGCTTAGTGGAACCTTCATATTCACCCCTCCACTTT	CASSLVEPSYSPLHF
TRBD1	TRBJ1-3	.	TRBV30	TGTGCCTGCCTTGGGACAGCTTCTGGAAACACCATATATTTT	CACLGTASGNTIYF
.	TRBJ1-5	.	TRBV7-2	TGTGCCAGCAGCTTACCTTGGCCCCAGCATTTT	CASSLPWPQHF
TRBD1	TRBJ1-5	.	TRBV10-1	TGCGCCAGCAGTGAGCCTGGACAGGGCGGGTATCAGCCCCAGCATTTT	CASSEPGQGGYQPQHF
TRBD1	TRBJ2-7	.	TRBV27	TGTGCCAGCACGGGACAGGGGGGCTACGACGAGCAGTACTTC	CASTGQGGYDEQYF